In its sample, the clone carrying this T cell receptor (beta chain) was seen many times. Its antigen is as yet unknown. This entry belongs to a study of T-cell reconstitution after alpha-beta-depleted transplantation in children. Regarding the study as a whole: It was newly produced T cells that mostly accounted for T-cell counts and diversity one year after transplant. Recipient T cells and thymic progenitors that survived were the source of the high TCRbeta diversity seen at day 60 in some patients.

This CDR3 is built from 13 residues. The V and J ends lost 9 bases and 3 bases respectively, with 15 bases between them. The germline CDR1 and CDR2 sequences are MDHEN and SYDVKM. During its preparation, the TCRbeta library received unique molecular identifiers. TCRdb re-called the PCR reads with MiXCR, one entry per CDR3 protein. The sample contains over 200,000 distinct CDR3 sequences, around 9.9% of which appear only once. Sequenced here: PBMCs, sampled before TCRalphabeta/CD19-depleted stem cell transplant. The gene calls are TRBV28 and TRBJ2-7, with D maybe TRBD2 (6 bases). This TCR was sampled from a child under two years old with acute myeloid leukemia, due to receive a stem cell transplant. The CDR3 sequence: CASGSGGDYEQYF. The CDR3 DNA is TGTGCCAGTGGATCCGGGGGAGACTACGAGCAGTACTTC. Filled out from reference TRBV28 and TRBJ2-7, the complete variable domain reads DVKVTQSSRYLVKRTGEKVFLECVQDMDHENMFWYRQDPGLGLRLIYFSYDVKMKEKGDIPEGYSVSREKKERFSLILESASTNQTSMYLCASGSGGDYEQYFGPGTRLTVT.